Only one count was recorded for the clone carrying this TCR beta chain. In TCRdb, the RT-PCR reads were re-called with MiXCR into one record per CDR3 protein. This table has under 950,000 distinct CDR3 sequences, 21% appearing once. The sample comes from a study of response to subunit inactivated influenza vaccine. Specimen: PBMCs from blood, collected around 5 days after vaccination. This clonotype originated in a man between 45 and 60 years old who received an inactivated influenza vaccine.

The CDR3 DNA sequence: TGTGCCAGCAGGTCGCCGACAGGGGCGCAGTTCTTC. It specifies CASRSPTGAQFF. The rearrangement links TRBV7-9 to TRBJ2-1; 8 nucleotides align to TRBD1. Germline lookup yields CDR1 SEHNR and CDR2 FQNEAQ (reference sequence). This CDR3 has 12 amino acids. J lost 12 bases, V lost 6 bases, and 7 bases had no gene match.